The 8 T cell receptor beta chains presented below share a single source sample, sequenced in a study of T cells after yellow fever vaccination. One entry per CDR3 protein, called by TCRdb with MiXCR from the 5' RACE reads. The sample has roughly 45,000 distinct CDR3 sequences; 6.8% are singletons. The sample in question was CD8+ T cells not binding an NS4B(214-222) dextramer, sorted from PBMCs, obtained 45 days after the yellow fever booster vaccination. These receptors were taken from a man aged 25-45 years who received the YFV17D yellow fever vaccine.

V usage is TRBV5-1 and J usage is TRBJ2-7, with 10 bases matching TRBD2. Germline-derived CDR1 and CDR2 are SGHRS and YFSETQ. This CDR3 spans 15 amino acids. J lost 5 bases, V lost 4 bases, and 9 bases had no gene match. This CDR3 reads CASSPNSGRFNEQYF. In nucleotides, the CDR3 is TGCGCCAGCAGCCCTAATAGCGGGAGGTTCAACGAGCAGTACTTC.

The rearrangement uses TRBV9 and TRBJ2-7, with D perhaps TRBD2 (6 bases). CDR1 SGDLS and CDR2 YYNGEE come from the germline V gene. The CDR3 totals 15 residues. The V end was cut by 0 bases, the J end by 3 bases, with 13 bases between. CDR3 amino acids: CASSVDGGINYEQYF. The CDR3 DNA follows: TGTGCCAGCAGCGTAGACGGCGGGATCAACTACGAGCAGTACTTC. The variable domain in full, with the rest retrieved from reference TRBV9 and TRBJ2-7, is DSGVTQTPKHLITATGQRVTLRCSPRSGDLSVYWYQQSLDQGLQFLIQYYNGEERAKGNILERFSAQQFPDLHSELNLSSLELGDSALYFCASSVDGGINYEQYFGPGTRLTVT.

A remark on this clonotype: This may be a read error, as it is one base from a much larger clone. V gene TRBV6-5 combines with J gene TRBJ2-5; D call uncertain. CDR1 MNHEY and CDR2 SVGAGI come from the germline V gene. This CDR3 comprises 18 residues. CDR3 DNA: TGTGCCAGCAGTTACGGCATTGCTCTTCAGGACCTCCAAAAGACCCAGTACTTC. Its translation is CASSYGIALQDLQKTQYF.

This clonotype has ten or more counts. CDR3 coding DNA: TGTGCCAGCAGCTTAGCGCGGGACTATAATTCACCCCTCCACTTT. It translates to CASSLARDYNSPLHF. V is TRBV7-6 and J is TRBJ1-6, with D unclear. V gave up 0 bases and J gave up 3 bases, with 6 bases separating them. Germline CDR1 reads SGHVS; CDR2 reads FNYEAQ. CDR3 length: 15 amino acids.

This clonotype was detected many times. The rearrangement uses TRBV6-5 and TRBJ2-5; maybe TRBD1 (7 bases). The CDR3 has 15 amino acids. Trimming shortened V by 0 bases and J by 7 bases, and 15 bases separated the two germline ends. The germline V gene has CDR1 MNHEY and CDR2 SVGAGI. CDR3 sequence (DNA): TGTGCCAGCAGTTACTCGACTGACAGGGAGGCGACCCAGTACTTC. The encoded protein is CASSYSTDREATQYF.

Ten or more counts support this clonotype. The rearrangement links TRBV6-5 to TRBJ2-7, with unresolved D. Trimming took 0 bases from V and 10 from J, leaving 13 bases between them. The CDR3 has 13 residues. Germline values: CDR1 MNHEY, CDR2 SVGAGI. The CDR3: CASSYSTRSLQYF. The CDR3 DNA reads TGTGCCAGCAGTTACTCGACACGGTCCCTACAGTACTTC.

This clonotype has at least ten counts. The V gene is TRBV4-3, the J gene TRBJ2-7, with 11 bases aligning to TRBD2. The V and J ends lost 4 bases and 3 bases, in that order; junction bases with no gene match: 8. CDR3 length: 16 amino acids. Germline-derived CDR1 and CDR2 are LGHNA and YSLEER. This CDR3 is CASSRVLAGGYYEQYF. CDR3 sequence (DNA): TGCGCCAGCAGCCGGGTGCTAGCGGGAGGTTACTACGAGCAGTACTTC.

This clonotype has at least ten counts. The genes are TRBV14 and TRBJ1-6; D call uncertain. From germline, CDR1 is SGHDN and CDR2 FVKESK. V gave up 4 bases and J gave up 7 bases, with 8 bases separating them. The CDR3 totals 13 residues. Here the CDR3 DNA reads TGTGCCAGCAGCCCCACTGGAAATTCACCCCTCCACTTT. Its translation is CASSPTGNSPLHF.